Shown below are 26 T cell receptor beta chains from a single sample sequenced in a study of post-analysis software for immune sequencing data. Study-level results: Several TRBV segments were more frequent in patients than controls; TRBV5-6, TRBV5-1 and TRBV20-1 belonged to this group.

Incorporated into the TCR beta cDNA libraries were unique molecular identifiers, which served to reduce PCR and sequencing biases. TCRdb re-derived calls from the PCR reads in MiXCR, one entry per CDR3 protein. The sample has about 400,000 distinct CDR3 sequences, roughly 36% seen once. These TCRs are of unknown antigen specificity. The sample comprised blood. The receptors originated from a girl aged 10 to 17 with multiple sclerosis.

The gene calls are TRBV5-4 and TRBJ2-7; 7 nucleotides match TRBD2. V trimming: 1 base; J trimming: 0 bases; junction bases outside the gene matches: 4. CDR1 is SGHNT, CDR2 YYREEE, per germline (reference sequence). The CDR3 length is 15 residues. The CDR3 DNA is TGTGCCAGCAGCTTGTTTCGGGGGGTCTCCTACGAGCAGTACTTC. It codes for CASSLFRGVSYEQYF.

This clonotype was counted only a few times. This chain uses TRBV7-2 with TRBJ2-1; 7 bases are shared with TRBD2. Germline assignment: CDR1 SGHTA and CDR2 FQGNSA. The V and J ends lost 0 bases and 0 bases, in that order; junction bases with no gene match: 2. The length of the CDR3 is 16 residues. The CDR3 is CASSLAGGVSYNEQFF. In nucleotides, the CDR3 is TGTGCCAGCAGCTTAGCTGGGGGGGTCTCCTACAATGAGCAGTTCTTC.

This clonotype was seen more than once but under ten times. This chain links TRBV20-1 with TRBJ1-2, with TRBD1 identical over 7 bases. V lost 0 bases and J lost 4; bases outside the gene matches: 2. There are 13 residues in the CDR3. Per the germline V gene, CDR1 is DFQATT and CDR2 is SNEGSKA (reference sequence). The CDR3 region is CSARDQGGYGYTF. CDR3 DNA: TGCAGTGCTAGAGATCAGGGGGGCTATGGCTACACCTTC.

This clonotype appeared a few times. The V call is TRBV7-3, the J call TRBJ1-2, with D unresolved. CDR1 and CDR2 (germline): SGHTA, FQGTGA. Trimming stripped 6 bases from V and 7 bases from J, with 15 bases between. The CDR3 totals 13 residues. CDR3 amino acids: CASSSKPGGGYTF. CDR3 in DNA: TGTGCCAGCAGTTCCAAACCGGGAGGTGGCTACACCTTC.

The rearrangement links TRBV13 to TRBJ2-7; 8 bases agree with TRBD1. CDR1 and CDR2 from the germline V gene are PRHDT and FYEKMQ (reference sequence). The CDR3 extends over 14 amino acids. J was trimmed by 4 bases and V by 5 bases; bases with no gene match: 7. This CDR3 is CASSTGGDLYEQYF. The CDR3 DNA is TGTGCCAGCAGCACAGGGGGTGACCTGTACGAGCAGTACTTC.

This clonotype was seen more than once but under ten times. V usage is TRBV20-1 and J usage is TRBJ2-5, with TRBD2 matching 9 bases. CDR3 length: 13 amino acids. CDR1 and CDR2 (germline): DFQATT, SNEGSKA (reference sequence). J lost 6 bases, V lost 6 bases, and 8 bases had no gene match. CDR3 DNA sequence: TGCAGTGCAACGACTAGCGGCGGGCAGACCCAGTACTTC. It specifies CSATTSGGQTQYF.

V usage is TRBV6-1 and J usage is TRBJ2-3, with 8 bases aligning to TRBD2. This CDR3 is 14 amino acids long. The germline gives CDR1 MNHNS, CDR2 SASEGT. J gave up 3 bases and V 5 bases, and 4 bases lay outside the gene matches. The DNA for the CDR3 is TGTGCCAGCAGTCTAGCGGGTCCTACAGATACGCAGTATTTT. Its protein is CASSLAGPTDTQYF.

This chain joins TRBV29-1 and TRBJ1-2; D remains ambiguous. Germline V gene data show CDR1 as SQVTM and CDR2 as ANQGSEA. The CDR3 length is 12 residues. Trimming stripped 4 bases from V and 7 bases from J, with 13 bases between. Here the CDR3 reads CSVVAGAFGYTF. The CDR3 coding sequence is TGCAGCGTTGTGGCAGGCGCCTTTGGCTACACCTTC.

A few counts support this clonotype. J is TRBJ2-3 and V is TRBV7-9; D remains ambiguous. CDR1 is SEHNR and CDR2 is FQNEAQ in the germline V gene (reference sequence). The CDR3 length is 13 residues. V lost 3 bases, J lost 3 bases, and 7 bases lay in between. The chain's CDR3 is CASSLAVTDTQYF. The CDR3, as DNA: TGTGCCAGCAGCTTGGCGGTTACAGATACGCAGTATTTT.

This clonotype was counted between two and nine times. This sequence joins TRBV15 and TRBJ1-2; 7 nucleotides match TRBD1. Germline CDR1 is LNHNV and CDR2 is YYDKDF (reference sequence). V shed 5 bases, J shed 0 bases, and the junction held 9 bases outside the gene matches. This CDR3 spans 16 amino acids. The DNA for the CDR3 is TGTGCCACCAGCCCCGGGGGCGGACAGGCTAACTATGGCTACACCTTC. Translating it yields CATSPGGGQANYGYTF.

The rearrangement uses TRBV5-1 and TRBJ1-4; TRBD1 agrees at 7 bases. After removal of 4 bases from V and 5 bases from J, the junction contained 8 bases not matched to a gene. Germline CDR1 reads SGHRS; CDR2 reads YFSETQ. The CDR3 totals 15 residues. CDR3 nucleotide sequence: TGCGCCAGCAGCCGAGGACAGGTGGGAAATGAAAAACTGTTTTTT. Translating it yields CASSRGQVGNEKLFF.

The V call is TRBV15, the J call TRBJ2-7; D gene ambiguous. This CDR3 comprises 13 residues. Germline CDR1 LNHNV, CDR2 YYDKDF (reference sequence). Trimming pared 1 base from V and 5 bases from J, leaving 9 bases between. CDR3 protein: CATSRALKDEQYF. Here the CDR3 DNA reads TGTGCCACCAGCAGAGCCCTAAAGGACGAGCAGTACTTC.

A few counts support this clonotype. This chain connects TRBV6-5 to TRBJ2-5, with D possibly being TRBD2 (6 bases). In germline, CDR1 is MNHEY, CDR2 SVGAGI. The CDR3 extends over 14 amino acids. Trimming cost V 0 bases and J 5 bases, with 10 bases left between them. CDR3 in DNA: TGTGCCAGCAGTTACTCGACTAGGAGGGAGACCCAGTACTTC. Protein sequence: CASSYSTRRETQYF.

This clonotype has only a few counts. The chain recombines TRBV29-1 with TRBJ2-7; 8 bases are shared with TRBD1. The ends lost 7 bases at V and 6 bases at J; junction bases unmatched: 5. Germline V gene lookup returns CDR1 SQVTM and CDR2 ANQGSEA. The CDR3 spans 11 residues. The CDR3 region is CSAKQGGEQYF. DNA for the CDR3: TGCAGCGCCAAACAGGGGGGCGAGCAGTACTTC.

The chain recombines TRBV6-6 with TRBJ2-7; either TRBD1 or TRBD2 may fit D (5 bases each). V gave up 0 bases and J gave up 5 bases, with 14 bases separating them. This CDR3 has 15 amino acids. Germline CDR1 and CDR2: MNHNY and SVGAGI (reference sequence). The chain's CDR3 is CASSYSETGTDEQYF. The CDR3 DNA reads TGTGCCAGCAGTTACTCAGAGACCGGGACCGACGAGCAGTACTTC.

The chain joins TRBV7-3 to TRBJ2-3; D is perhaps TRBD2 (7 bases). CDR3 size: 15 residues. V lost 5 bases and J 3 bases, leaving 15 bases between the germline ends. Germline V CDR1 and CDR2: SGHTA, FQGTGA. CDR3 loop: CASSPNGGRTDTQYF. Written as DNA, the CDR3 is TGTGCCAGCAGCCCAAACGGGGGGCGGACAGATACGCAGTATTTT. Together with reference TRBV7-3 and TRBJ2-3, the CDR3 gives the full variable domain: GAGVSQTPSNKVTEKGKYVELRCDPISGHTALYWYRQSLGQGPEFLIYFQGTGAADDSGLPNDRFFAVRPEGSVSTLKIQRTERGDSAVYLCASSPNGGRTDTQYFGPGTRLTVL.

The V call is TRBV20-1, the J call TRBJ1-5; D call uncertain. V was pared by 3 bases and J by 2 bases, with 11 bases between. The germline V gene has CDR1 DFQATT and CDR2 SNEGSKA (reference sequence). This CDR3 contains 14 residues. The CDR3 DNA reads as TGCAGTGCTAGCGGGCCGGCGGGCAATCAGCCCCAGCATTTT. Its protein product is CSASGPAGNQPQHF.

The V gene is TRBV20-1, the J gene TRBJ2-7, with D tentatively TRBD2 (6 bases). In germline, CDR1 is DFQATT, CDR2 SNEGSKA (reference sequence). The CDR3 loop spans 11 amino acids. Trimming took off 4 bases at V and 3 bases at J, with 7 bases between the two ends. The CDR3 region is CSATEGYEQYF. The CDR3 nucleotides are TGCAGTGCTACGGAGGGCTACGAGCAGTACTTC.

In DNA form, the CDR3 reads TGCAGTGCCCTAGGGACTAGCGGAAGCTCCTACAATGAGCAGTTCTTC. Translated, it gives CSALGTSGSSYNEQFF. This chain links TRBV20-1 with TRBJ2-1, with 11 bases lining up with TRBD2. The CDR3 length is 16 residues. Germline V gene lookup returns CDR1 DFQATT and CDR2 SNEGSKA (reference sequence). The V segment lost 6 bases and the J segment 0 bases; nucleotides outside the gene matches: 7.

This clonotype was found a few times. The chain combines TRBV4-1 with TRBJ2-7; 7 positions match TRBD1. The junction had 9 bases not matched to a gene; V was cut back by 2 bases and J by 5 bases. The germline V gene has CDR1 MGHRA and CDR2 YSYEKL. There are 15 residues in the CDR3. CDR3 amino acids: CASSQSTGMRDEQYF. The CDR3 coding sequence is TGCGCCAGCAGCCAATCGACAGGGATGAGGGACGAGCAGTACTTC.

This clonotype was seen a handful of times. V and J are TRBV29-1 and TRBJ2-6, with 7 bases aligning to TRBD1. Germline values: CDR1 SQVTM, CDR2 ANQGSEA. The trim removed 5 bases at V and 0 bases at J, leaving 13 bases unmatched. The CDR3 runs to 18 residues. DNA for the CDR3: TGCAGCGTTCCTTCCCCGGGACAGCCCCTCTCTGGGGCCAACGTCCTGACTTTC. It translates to CSVPSPGQPLSGANVLTF.

The V call is TRBV7-3, the J call TRBJ2-2; 9 bases are a match to TRBD2. The germline gives CDR1 SGHTA, CDR2 FQGTGA. V trimming: 5 bases; J trimming: 1 base; junction bases outside the gene matches: 5. The CDR3 runs 16 residues. CDR3 in DNA: TGTGCCAGCAGCGCGGGGGGGCTAGAGAACACCGGGGAGCTGTTTTTT. Translated, it gives CASSAGGLENTGELFF.

This chain uses TRBV12-3 or TRBV12-4 with TRBJ2-4; no clear D gene. V shed 5 bases and J shed 10 bases, with 15 bases lying between them. CDR3 length equals 13 residues. This chain's CDR3 is CASSPTPRRIQYF. The CDR3 nucleotides are TGTGCCAGCAGTCCTACTCCCCGACGGATTCAGTACTTC.

The rearrangement uses TRBV19 and TRBJ2-7, with D unresolved. This CDR3 has 11 amino acids. The V gene lost 4 bases and the J gene lost 9 bases, with 10 bases spanning the gap. CDR1 is LNHDA and CDR2 is SQIVND in the germline V gene (reference sequence). The CDR3 here is CASSKGNGQYF. CDR3 DNA: TGTGCCAGTAGTAAAGGCAACGGGCAGTACTTC.

The V gene is TRBV20-1, the J gene TRBJ1-5; the D is unclear. The CDR3 totals 16 residues. V dropped 0 bases and J dropped 0 bases, with 12 bases sitting between them. CDR1 and CDR2 (germline): DFQATT, SNEGSKA (reference sequence). The CDR3 loop is CSARDNQDFSNQPQHF. The CDR3 bases are TGCAGTGCTAGAGATAATCAGGATTTTAGCAATCAGCCCCAGCATTTT.

In this sample, this clonotype turned up a few times. This chain joins TRBV4-1 and TRBJ1-2, with 9 bases identical to TRBD1. Germline CDR1 reads MGHRA; CDR2 reads YSYEKL. The CDR3 length is 14 residues. J was trimmed by 8 bases and V by 1 base; bases with no gene match: 5. The CDR3: CASSQGDRVKGYTF. In DNA, the CDR3 is TGCGCCAGCAGCCAAGGGGACAGGGTTAAAGGCTACACCTTC.